This T cell receptor (beta chain) was profiled in a study of siplizumab effects on memory and regulatory T cells. Overall study results and limits: Naive T cells were seemingly more diverse than memory cells, and major contributions to the alloresponse seemed to be made by them. With siplizumab, cumulative frequency of CD4+ memory-derived alloreactive sequences dropped significantly. Whether proliferating Tregs in siplizumab cultures suppress was not functionally confirmed. Among mappable alloreactive CD4+ clones, the Treg-derived fraction averaged approximately 73% with siplizumab versus less than 35% in controls.

Trimming shortened V by 4 bases and J by 4 bases, and 8 bases separated the two germline ends. The CDR3 covers 13 residues. Germline CDR1 reads SGHNT; CDR2 reads YYREEE (reference sequence). Data came from immunoSEQ multiplex PCR; TCRdb stores just in-frame clones and leaves some out. The sample holds 75,000 to 100,000 clones, just under 95% seen once. Points on this clone: What it recognizes is unknown.

Sequenced input: non-Treg CD4+ T cells sorted from blood. This clonotype was sampled from a human donor in good health. J is TRBJ2-2 and V is TRBV5-4; D uncertain. The CDR3, as DNA: TGTGCCAGCAGCCCGACGGGCACCGGGGAGCTGTTTTTT. It specifies CASSPTGTGELFF.